What follows is one T cell receptor beta chain and its context. This clone showed up just once. What antigen it recognizes has not been identified. No per-base quality is available; no much larger clone lies one base away. These data come from a study of blood T cell repertoires in COVID-19 (TCRdb year 2020). A note on the overall study: Samples covering the acute and convalescent phases of COVID-19 were provided by collaborators in the United States, Italy and Spain. The repertoires were made available in a free public database intended to serve as a resource for research on the immune response to SARS-CoV-2. The dataset comprised deeply sampled blood TCRbeta repertoires from subjects exposed to, actively infected with, or recovered from COVID-19. Where available, HLA class I and class II types were taken from metadata supplied by the sample provider and were not determined by assay-based typing. The prospective study material was composed of cDNA or gDNA derived from T cells, B-cell-depleted T cells, or PBMCs. Samples were obtained from the ongoing ImmuneRACE study (first 160 participants) and from some 1,300 subjects provided by 6 global collaborators. Nearly every sample came with metadata listing a de-identified subject ID, COVID-19 status, age in years and sex.

Broad study findings and their caveats: The amount of clinical and demographic metadata varied by source and participant and was provided uncurated.

One collaborating source in Seattle enrolled patients during active infection and followed them longitudinally through the course of disease. The collaborating institutions used their own protocols to collect whole blood in K2EDTA tubes. For TCRbeta analysis, collaborators shipped samples in one of three forms: frozen whole blood, isolated PBMCs, or DNA extracted from either of those sample types. TCRbeta CDR3 regions were amplified from genomic DNA using the immunoSEQ Assay, a bias-controlled multiplex PCR. The authors' analysis ran thus. The number of nucleated cells in each sample was estimated by amplification of reference gene primers within the assay. To quantify the absolute abundance of each unique TCRbeta CDR3 rearrangement, sequence reads were collapsed and filtered. For each sample, productive Simpson clonality was calculated by taking the square root of Simpson's diversity index across productive rearrangements. As stored in TCRdb, this immuneACCESS dataset retains in-frame rearrangements with V and J assigned. A fraction of the clones does not appear; measured against another copy, unresolved V genes explain less than half of the discrepancy, and the remainder lacks a known reason. Clone size and the V and J calls come from that table; the DNA yielded D and trimming. The sample table shows roughly 230,000 clones, and around nine tenths are seen once. Roughly 0.79% of the sample lies in the top ten.

Taken from cysteine to phenylalanine, the CDR3 has 14 residues. The CDR3 DNA has 42 bases and is translated from base 1. CDR1 and CDR2, looked up from the germline V gene (reference sequence), are SEHNR and FQNEAQ. V loses 1 base of germline sequence and J loses 1 base, and the interval between the two ends is 7 bases. Sequencing was performed on peripheral blood. The receptor's source is a young man with COVID-19, enrolled during active disease. The rearranged segments are TRBV7-9 and TRBJ1-1, with the D segment identity uncertain. The CDR3 is CASSLGETNTEAFF. The nucleotides read TGTGCCAGCAGCTTAGGGGAGACGAACACTGAAGCTTTCTTT. Here the CDR3 is joined to the reference TRBV7-9 and TRBJ1-1 genes, and the full variable domain is: DTGVSQNPRHKITKRGQNVTFRCDPISEHNRLYWYRQTLGQGPEFLTYFQNEAQLEKSRLLSDRFSAERPKGSFSTLEIQRTEQGDSAMYLCASSLGETNTEAFFGQGTRLTVV.